The 11 T cell receptor beta chains below come from one sample, sequenced in a study of CD8 T cells in ankylosing spondylitis. Their cognate antigens are unknown. Study observations and caveats: A motif in TCR beta, a set of 8 or 9 highly homologous variants, appeared characteristic of ankylosing spondylitis blood.

Each CDR3 protein is one row after TCRdb ran MiXCR on the 5' RACE reads. The sample holds some 800,000 distinct CDR3 sequences, about an eighth seen once. Material for sequencing was blood, either unsorted or a sorted T cell fraction (not recorded which). Every receptor here comes from a male donor with ankylosing spondylitis.

CDR3 sequence: CASSQGWQVGNTIYF. Here the CDR3 DNA reads TGCGCCAGCAGCCAAGGTTGGCAGGTTGGAAACACCATATATTTT. The chain recombines TRBV4-3 with TRBJ1-3; the D is unclear. The germline V and J ends were trimmed by 1 base and 3 bases, with 10 bases remaining between them. CDR1 LGHNA and CDR2 YSLEER come from the germline V gene. The CDR3 contains 15 residues.

This chain uses TRBV6-6 with TRBJ1-1; unclear D gene. CDR3 size: 12 residues. The V gene's germline CDR1 is MNHNY and CDR2 SVGAGI (reference sequence). V lost 8 bases to trimming and J lost 5 bases, with 12 bases between them. This CDR3 is CASGPLGTEAFF. In DNA form, the CDR3 reads TGTGCCAGCGGACCCTTAGGGACTGAAGCTTTCTTT.

This clonotype appeared many times. The rearrangement joins TRBV20-1 to TRBJ2-2, with TRBD2 matching 10 bases. Germline V gives CDR1 DFQATT, CDR2 SNEGSKA (reference sequence). J gave up 0 bases and V 7 bases, and 11 bases lay outside the gene matches. The CDR3 loop spans 17 amino acids. The chain's CDR3 is CSGYELAGHANTGELFF. CDR3 bases: TGCAGTGGTTATGAACTAGCGGGGCACGCGAACACCGGGGAGCTGTTTTTT.

V and J are TRBV20-1 and TRBJ2-4, with TRBD2 matching 11 bases. With V trimmed by 4 bases and J by 0 bases, 14 bases remained unmatched. CDR1 and CDR2 from the germline V gene are DFQATT and SNEGSKA (reference sequence). The length of the CDR3 is 19 residues. Here the CDR3 DNA reads TGCAGTGCTATAGTACTAGCGGGGGACCCAGGTTTAGCCAAAAACATTCAGTACTTC. Translation: CSAIVLAGDPGLAKNIQYF.

The J gene is TRBJ2-2, the V gene TRBV20-1; TRBD2 matches 7 bases. The CDR3 loop spans 15 amino acids. Looked up from germline, CDR1 is DFQATT and CDR2 is SNEGSKA (reference sequence). The V and J ends lost 6 bases and 4 bases, in that order; junction bases with no gene match: 11. The CDR3 region is CSAPDWGGGTGELFF. The CDR3 DNA reads TGCAGTGCGCCCGATTGGGGGGGGGGCACCGGGGAGCTGTTTTTT.

To note about this clonotype: A read error may be the cause here, since a much bigger clone is one base away. The chain is built from TRBV9 and TRBJ1-5, with D perhaps matching TRBD1 (5 bases). CDR3 size: 15 residues. Between the trimmed V and J ends, which lost 0 bases and 0 bases, there was a span of 7 bases. Germline V gene lookup returns CDR1 SGDLS and CDR2 YYNGEE. For the CDR3, the DNA is TGTGCCAGCAGCGTAGCAGGGCTTAGCAATCAGCCCCAGCATTTT. Amino acid sequence: CASSVAGLSNQPQHF.

This clonotype was counted only a few times. The V gene is TRBV19, the J gene TRBJ1-5; D is unclear. Trimming took off 4 bases at V and 3 bases at J, with 10 bases between the two ends. The CDR3 is 14 amino acids. From germline, CDR1 is LNHDA and CDR2 SQIVND (reference sequence). The DNA of the CDR3 is TGTGCCAGTAGTAAATCTGGGGTCAATCAGCCCCAGCATTTT. Residues: CASSKSGVNQPQHF.

The genes are TRBV6-2 or TRBV6-3 and TRBJ1-6; a possible D gene is TRBD1 (5 bases). Trimming pared 8 bases from V and 4 bases from J, leaving 18 bases between. Looked up from germline, CDR1 is MNHEY and CDR2 is SVGEGT. The CDR3 extends over 16 amino acids. In DNA, the CDR3 is TGTGCCAGCGCTATCACCGGTGGGACGTATAATTCACCCCTCCACTTT. As protein: CASAITGGTYNSPLHF.

This chain joins TRBV7-2 and TRBJ1-2, with 7 bases lining up with TRBD1. Trimming took 2 bases from V and 7 from J; bases not matched to a gene: 7. The CDR3 contains 14 residues. CDR1 SGHTA and CDR2 FQGNSA come from the germline V gene. The CDR3 DNA follows: TGTGCCAGCAGCTTAAGACAGGGAGAGATTGGCTACACCTTC. This codes for CASSLRQGEIGYTF.

The chain carries TRBV28 and TRBJ2-3; the match to TRBD1 covers 7 bases. Germline V CDR1 and CDR2: MDHEN, SYDVKM. CDR3 length: 13 amino acids. Trimming removed 6 bases from V and 4 bases from J; junction bases left unmatched: 4. Written as DNA, the CDR3 is TGTGCCAGCAGCGGACAGGTCGCAGATACGCAGTATTTT. Protein sequence: CASSGQVADTQYF.

The table lists this clonotype with many counts. The chain is built from TRBV7-2 and TRBJ1-4; D remains unclear. The CDR3 contains 14 residues. CDR1 and CDR2 (germline): SGHTA, FQGNSA. Trimming removed 1 base at V and 8 bases at J, with 11 bases between. The DNA for the CDR3 is TGTGCCAGCAGCTTAGAGGCCGGGTTAGAAAAACTGTTTTTT. Its translation is CASSLEAGLEKLFF.